A single sample is the source of the 26 T cell receptor beta chains below, sequenced in a study of blood T cell repertoires in COVID-19. Generated by immunoSEQ multiplex PCR, the TCRdb table keeps only in-frame clones and is missing some. This sample has about 320,000 clones; roughly 90% occur once, and the top ten carry roughly 2.6%. The sample was PBMCs or T cells enriched from blood (not recorded which). The receptors stem from a man between 60 and 70 years old who had recovered from COVID-19.

This chain connects TRBV20-1 to TRBJ2-7, with TRBD1 matching over 7 bases. CDR1 is DFQATT, CDR2 SNEGSKA, per germline (reference sequence). Trimming at V came to 3 bases and at J to 7 bases, leaving 3 bases not matched to a gene. The CDR3 runs 11 residues. CDR3 bases: TGCAGTGCTAGTAGACAGGGTGAGCAGTACTTC. This sequence encodes CSASRQGEQYF.

The genes are TRBV11-2 and TRBJ2-7; 7 bases line up with TRBD1. With 5 bases clipped from V and 2 bases from J, the junction kept 15 bases outside the gene matches. The CDR3 extends over 17 amino acids. Germline CDR1 is SGHAT and CDR2 is FQNNGV. The CDR3 loop reads CASSLMTGTDLPYEQYF. The CDR3 DNA is TGTGCCAGCAGCCTCATGACAGGGACAGACTTGCCCTACGAGCAGTACTTC.

The rearrangement joins TRBV2 to TRBJ1-4; D gene uncertain. Germline assignment: CDR1 SNHLY and CDR2 FYNNEI. CDR3 length equals 15 residues. Trimming shortened V by 3 bases and J by 0 bases, and 8 bases separated the two germline ends. Here the CDR3 reads CASSDQFATNEKLFF. The CDR3 DNA reads TGTGCCAGCAGTGACCAATTTGCAACTAATGAAAAACTGTTTTTT.

The rearrangement uses TRBV6-5 and TRBJ1-2, with a weak D call TRBD1 (6 bases). Germline loops: CDR1 MNHEY, CDR2 SVGAGI. The length of the CDR3 is 14 residues. Between the trimmed V and J ends, which lost 5 bases and 3 bases, there was a span of 13 bases. The CDR3 coding sequence is TGTGCCAGCAGTAGAGCCGGGACATACTATGGCTACACCTTC. It specifies CASSRAGTYYGYTF.

The genes are TRBV6-1 and TRBJ2-7, with 8 bases aligning to TRBD2. The V and J ends lost 2 bases and 1 base, in that order; junction bases with no gene match: 7. This CDR3 is 16 amino acids long. CDR1 is MNHNS, CDR2 SASEGT, per germline. CDR3 DNA: TGTGCCAGCAGTGAAAACGGATTAGCGGGATCCTACGAGCAGTACTTC. This encodes CASSENGLAGSYEQYF.

With regard to this clone: At one boundary the junction diverges from the germline segment, which might be a read error. The V and J genes are TRBV7-7 and TRBJ2-5; possible D gene TRBD1, 5 bases. Germline CDR1 and CDR2: SSHAT and FNYEAQ (reference sequence). The CDR3 is made up of 13 amino acids. The CDR3 loop reads CASSPTGEETQYF. The CDR3 bases are TGTGCTAGCAGCCCAACAGGAGAAGAGACCCAGTACTTC.

The chain is built from TRBV11-2 and TRBJ2-3; 8 bases agree with TRBD2. With V trimmed by 5 bases and J by 4 bases, 5 bases remained unmatched. The length of the CDR3 is 14 residues. Germline V gene data show CDR1 as SGHAT and CDR2 as FQNNGV. CDR3 loop: CASSPGTRSDTQYF. The CDR3 region has the DNA TGTGCCAGCAGCCCCGGGACTAGATCAGATACGCAGTATTTT.

The V and J genes are TRBV30 and TRBJ1-5, with D hard to call. V was cut by 2 bases and J by 2 bases, with 7 bases left in between. The CDR3 has 13 residues. Germline CDR1 is GTSNPN and CDR2 is SVGIG (reference sequence). In DNA form, the CDR3 reads TGTGCCTGGAGTACTAGGGGCAATCAGCCCCAGCATTTT. This sequence encodes CAWSTRGNQPQHF.

This rearrangement joins TRBV5-4 to TRBJ2-1; 7 nucleotides agree with TRBD2. Germline CDR1 reads SGHNT; CDR2 reads YYREEE (reference sequence). V gave up 4 bases and J gave up 4 bases; unmatched junction bases: 8. The CDR3 has 15 amino acids. This chain's CDR3 is CASSPASGFYNEQFF. The CDR3 DNA follows: TGTGCCAGCAGCCCGGCTAGCGGTTTTTACAATGAGCAGTTCTTC. The full variable domain, rest sourced from reference TRBV5-4 and TRBJ2-1, is ETGVTQSPTHLIKTRGQQVTLRCSSQSGHNTVSWYQQALGQGPQFIFQYYREEENGRGNFPPRFSGLQFPNYSSELNVNALELDDSALYLCASSPASGFYNEQFFGPGTRLTVL.

The gene calls are TRBV5-1 and TRBJ2-3, with 11 bases aligning to TRBD2. In germline, CDR1 is SGHRS, CDR2 YFSETQ. With 5 bases clipped from V and 2 bases from J, the junction kept 4 bases outside the gene matches. The length of the CDR3 is 15 residues. This chain's CDR3 is CASRKLAGDTDTQYF. The DNA of the CDR3 is TGCGCCAGCAGGAAACTAGCGGGGGACACAGATACGCAGTATTTT.

J is TRBJ2-2 and V is TRBV7-6, with 8 bases aligning to TRBD2. Germline lookup yields CDR1 SGHVS and CDR2 FNYEAQ. V was clipped by 4 bases and J by 4 bases; unmatched bases: 17. CDR3 length equals 19 residues. CDR3 amino acids: CASSSVPAGVSAGTGELFF. The CDR3 DNA is TGTGCCAGCAGCTCAGTACCAGCGGGAGTATCGGCGGGCACCGGGGAGCTGTTTTTT.

This chain joins TRBV3-1 (or the pseudogene TRBV3-2) and TRBJ2-5; no clear D. Trimming pared 1 base from V and 3 bases from J, leaving 6 bases between. This CDR3 region has 13 residues. Looked up from germline, CDR1 is LGHDT and CDR2 is YNNKEL (reference sequence). The CDR3: CASSQVLKETQYF. The CDR3 DNA is TGTGCCAGCAGCCAAGTACTGAAAGAGACCCAGTACTTC.

The V and J genes are TRBV30 and TRBJ2-3, with 8 bases aligning to TRBD2. Germline-derived CDR1 and CDR2 are GTSNPN and SVGIG (reference sequence). J was trimmed by 2 bases and V by 4 bases; bases with no gene match: 5. The CDR3 spans 14 residues. CDR3 sequence reads: CAWNKRGITDTQYF. As DNA, the CDR3 is TGTGCCTGGAACAAGCGGGGGATCACAGATACGCAGTATTTT. Drawing the rest from reference TRBV30 and TRBJ2-3, the complete variable domain is SQTIHQWPATLVQPVGSPLSLECTVEGTSNPNLYWYRQAAGRGLQLLFYSVGIGQISSEVPQNLSASRPQDRQFILSSKKLLLSDSGFYLCAWNKRGITDTQYFGPGTRLTVL.

V and J are TRBV2 and TRBJ2-5; maybe TRBD2 (6 bases). Trimming stripped 7 bases from V and 4 bases from J, with 25 bases between. The germline gives CDR1 SNHLY, CDR2 FYNNEI. The CDR3 consists of 17 residues. The CDR3 region is CASIQRVLRGSGETQYF. In nucleotides, the CDR3 is TGTGCCAGCATCCAGCGGGTCCTGAGGGGATCGGGAGAGACCCAGTACTTC.

The gene calls are TRBV27 and TRBJ2-7; D possibly corresponds to TRBD1 (5 bases). V lost 3 bases and J lost 2, with 14 bases in between. The CDR3 is 15 residues long. Germline CDR1 and CDR2: MNHEY and SMNVEV (reference sequence). This CDR3 is CASSFEPTGTYEQYF. CDR3 nucleotide sequence: TGTGCCAGCAGTTTCGAACCTACAGGTACCTACGAGCAGTACTTC.

The chain combines TRBV29-1 with TRBJ1-2; 9 nucleotides line up with TRBD1. V was clipped by 6 bases and J by 9 bases; unmatched bases: 11. CDR1 SQVTM and CDR2 ANQGSEA come from the germline V gene. The CDR3 contains 13 residues. The CDR3 sequence is CSVAPGQGIRYTF. CDR3 coding DNA: TGCAGCGTCGCACCGGGACAGGGTATACGCTACACCTTC.

This chain connects TRBV28 to TRBJ2-1, with 14 bases that match TRBD2. The germline CDR1 and CDR2 sequences are MDHEN and SYDVKM. The CDR3 covers 15 residues. V gave up 5 bases and J gave up 7 bases; unmatched junction bases: 4. The CDR3 loop reads CASSRTSGRWNEQFF. The CDR3 DNA sequence: TGTGCCAGCAGTCGGACTAGCGGGAGGTGGAATGAGCAGTTCTTC.

This clone was picked up one time. The V and J genes are TRBV28 and TRBJ1-2; no clear D gene. The germline gives CDR1 MDHEN, CDR2 SYDVKM. The V end lost 5 bases, the J end lost 8 bases, and 12 bases lay between the germline ends. The CDR3 is made up of 12 amino acids. The CDR3 loop is CASSLLAAGYTF. The CDR3 nucleotides read TGTGCCAGCAGTCTACTAGCGGCCGGCTACACCTTC.

V is TRBV6-1 and J is TRBJ1-5, with D perhaps matching TRBD1 (5 bases). In germline, CDR1 is MNHNS, CDR2 SASEGT. The CDR3 totals 16 residues. Trimming shortened V by 2 bases and J by 3 bases, and 14 bases separated the two germline ends. Here the CDR3 DNA reads TGTGCCAGCAGTGAAAAGGGGTTTTCCCTCAATCAGCCCCAGCATTTT. Encoded protein: CASSEKGFSLNQPQHF.

Only one count was recorded for this clone. The chain combines TRBV5-1 with TRBJ1-3; weak D call: TRBD1 (5 bases). V was cut by 0 bases and J by 4 bases, with 14 bases left in between. Germline-derived CDR1 and CDR2 are SGHRS and YFSETQ. The CDR3 has 16 amino acids. The CDR3: CASSLAGPVGGNTIYF. The CDR3 coding sequence is TGCGCCAGCAGCTTGGCAGGGCCCGTCGGAGGAAACACCATATATTTT.

V is TRBV7-3 and J is TRBJ2-7, with TRBD2 as a possible D gene (6 bases). V was shortened by 1 base and J by 7 bases, with 11 bases between the two germline ends. Germline loops: CDR1 SGHTA, CDR2 FQGTGA. The length of the CDR3 is 13 residues. CDR3: CASSLSRAGEQYF. The CDR3 DNA is TGTGCCAGCAGCTTAAGCAGGGCGGGGGAGCAGTACTTC.

Only one count was recorded for this clone. V gene TRBV5-6 combines with J gene TRBJ1-2; 8 positions match TRBD1. In germline, CDR1 is SGHDT, CDR2 YYEEEE. The CDR3 is 14 residues long. J was trimmed by 4 bases and V by 4 bases; bases with no gene match: 6. CDR3 region: CASSPGQGLYGYTF. The CDR3 DNA reads as TGTGCCAGCAGCCCCGGACAGGGTCTCTATGGCTACACCTTC. Together with reference TRBV5-6 and TRBJ1-2, the CDR3 gives the full variable domain: DAGVTQSPTHLIKTRGQQVTLRCSPKSGHDTVSWYQQALGQGPQFIFQYYEEEERQRGNFPDRFSGHQFPNYSSELNVNALLLGDSALYLCASSPGQGLYGYTFGSGTRLTVV.

This clone was seen once. The chain joins TRBV5-1 to TRBJ2-7; possible D gene TRBD2, 6 bases. CDR3 length: 16 residues. In germline, CDR1 is SGHRS, CDR2 YFSETQ. The ends were cut back, 4 bases at V and 0 bases at J, with 17 bases in the middle. The CDR3 loop is CASSPGAGTYSYEQYF. The CDR3 region has the DNA TGCGCCAGCAGCCCAGGTGCCGGGACTTACTCCTACGAGCAGTACTTC.

The genes are TRBV2 and TRBJ1-6; D is undetermined. Trimming left V 8 bases short and J 1 base short, with 9 bases between. This CDR3 has 14 residues. Germline loops: CDR1 SNHLY, CDR2 FYNNEI. The CDR3 DNA follows: TGTGCCAGCGGGAGGGAATCCTATAATTCACCCCTCCACTTT. Protein: CASGRESYNSPLHF.

The V and J genes are TRBV6-6 and TRBJ2-1, with 14 bases fitting TRBD2. V was clipped by 5 bases and J by 5 bases; unmatched bases: 11. This CDR3 has 18 amino acids. Germline V CDR1 and CDR2: MNHNY, SVGAGI (reference sequence). The CDR3 sequence is CASSHGRRLAGGNNEQFF. The CDR3 bases are TGTGCCAGCAGTCACGGAAGGCGACTAGCGGGAGGGAACAATGAGCAGTTCTTC.

The CDR3 sequence: CASSPWTAENQPQHF. The CDR3 nucleotides read TGTGCCAGCAGCCCCTGGACAGCCGAAAATCAGCCCCAGCATTTT. V usage is TRBV5-5 and J usage is TRBJ1-5; D is possibly TRBD1 (6 bases). Germline V gene lookup returns CDR1 SGHKS and CDR2 YYEKEE (reference sequence). V shed 4 bases and J shed 4 bases, with 15 bases lying between them. The CDR3 has 15 amino acids.